This TCR beta chain originates from a study of neurological immune-mediated disorders. The CDR3 extends over 16 amino acids. Germline V gene sequence: CDR1 SGHVS, CDR2 FNYEAQ. V gave up 5 bases and J gave up 0 bases; unmatched junction bases: 4. One entry per CDR3 protein, called by TCRdb with MiXCR from the 5' RACE reads. The sample includes about 43,000 distinct CDR3 sequences, 9.5% to 15% of them seen just once. This clonotype appeared many times. This sequence was found in a female donor in good health. The chain employs TRBV7-6 and TRBJ2-3; TRBD2 agrees at 11 bases. Input material: PBMCs. CDR3 bases: TGTGCCAGCAGCCCCCGACTAGCGGGAAGCACAGATACGCAGTATTTT. It encodes CASSPRLAGSTDTQYF.